The 9 T cell receptor beta chains given below trace back to one sample, sequenced in a study of blood T cells in healthy people across ages. Together with a sample-barcoded 5' primer, a J-beta primer mix was included in a second PCR lasting about 7 to 11 cycles. MiXCR was run by TCRdb on the 5' RACE reads, yielding one entry per CDR3 protein. The sample includes over 700,000 distinct CDR3 sequences, 40% to 65% of them seen just once. Sequenced material: blood. Receptors originate from an elderly man in good health.

The rearrangement uses TRBV20-1 and TRBJ1-5, with D possibly matching TRBD1 (6 bases). Germline V gene data show CDR1 as DFQATT and CDR2 as SNEGSKA (reference sequence). The length of the CDR3 is 14 residues. V dropped 5 bases and J dropped 0 bases, with 11 bases sitting between them. CDR3 in DNA: TGCAGTGCTCAAGGACAGTTTAGCAATCAGCCCCAGCATTTT. Protein: CSAQGQFSNQPQHF.

This clonotype was seen once. The CDR3 DNA follows: TGTGCCAGCAGCCAAGTGGGACAGGGAGTCAACGAGCAGTACTTC. This gives the protein CASSQVGQGVNEQYF. This rearrangement joins TRBV14 to TRBJ2-7; the match to TRBD1 covers 9 bases. J lost 5 bases, V lost 1 base, and 6 bases had no gene match. The germline V gene has CDR1 SGHDN and CDR2 FVKESK. The CDR3 runs to 15 residues.

This clonotype appeared a few times. This rearrangement joins TRBV3-1 to TRBJ2-1, with a weak D call TRBD1 (5 bases). Trimming pared 2 bases from V and 0 bases from J, leaving 11 bases between. CDR1 LGHDT and CDR2 YNNKEL come from the germline V gene (reference sequence). CDR3 length: 16 amino acids. CDR3 sequence (DNA): TGTGCCAGCAGCCAAAGGGGTCCCAGCTCCTACAATGAGCAGTTCTTC. As protein: CASSQRGPSSYNEQFF.

The chain carries TRBV6-2 or TRBV6-3 and TRBJ2-1; 9 bases are shared with TRBD2. Germline V gene data show CDR1 as MNHEY and CDR2 as SVGEGT. The CDR3 sequence is 19 residues long. The J segment lost 3 bases and the V segment lost 5 bases, leaving 17 bases of the junction unmatched. The CDR3 sequence is CASSSPGLAGRGSYNEQFF. Here the CDR3 DNA reads TGTGCCAGCAGTAGCCCGGGACTAGCAGGGAGGGGCAGCTACAATGAGCAGTTCTTC.

CDR3 region: CASSQFPQGMGNSPLHF. The CDR3 nucleotides read TGTGCCAGCAGCCAATTCCCCCAGGGAATGGGAAATTCACCCCTCCACTTT. The gene calls are TRBV3-1 and TRBJ1-6, with D possibly being TRBD1 (5 bases). The CDR3 consists of 17 residues. Germline lookup yields CDR1 LGHDT and CDR2 YNNKEL (reference sequence). The ends were cut back, 2 bases at V and 7 bases at J, with 18 bases in the middle.

This rearrangement joins TRBV3-1 to TRBJ1-4; D not certain. Trimming took 4 bases from V and 11 from J, leaving 14 bases between them. The CDR3 runs 13 residues. Per germline, CDR1 LGHDT and CDR2 YNNKEL (reference sequence). CDR3 sequence (DNA): TGTGCCAGCAGCCGAGATCGTCTCACGAAACTGTTTTTT. Its translation is CASSRDRLTKLFF. Drawing the rest from reference TRBV3-1 and TRBJ1-4, the complete variable domain is DTAVSQTPKYLVTQMGNDKSIKCEQNLGHDTMYWYKQDSKKFLKIMFSYNNKELIINETVPNRFSPKSPDKAHLNLHINSLELGDSAVYFCASSRDRLTKLFFGSGTQLSVL.

The chain carries TRBV10-3 and TRBJ2-1, with TRBD2 matching over 7 bases. J gave up 1 base and V 0 bases, and 6 bases lay outside the gene matches. This CDR3 is built from 17 residues. Per the germline V gene, CDR1 is ENHRY and CDR2 is SYGVKD. The CDR3 sequence is CAISESSGAQSYNEQFF. For the CDR3, the DNA is TGTGCCATCAGTGAGTCGAGCGGGGCCCAGTCCTACAATGAGCAGTTCTTC.

The V call is TRBV25-1, the J call TRBJ1-2; D is perhaps TRBD1 (6 bases). CDR1 is MGHDK, CDR2 SYGVNS, per germline. This CDR3 spans 16 amino acids. V lost 1 base to trimming and J lost 4 bases, with 16 bases between them. CDR3: CASSEFGGRTSYGYTF. CDR3 nucleotides: TGTGCCAGCAGTGAATTCGGGGGCAGGACGAGCTATGGCTACACCTTC.

This sequence joins TRBV5-6 and TRBJ2-1; no definite D call. Germline V gene lookup returns CDR1 SGHDT and CDR2 YYEEEE. With 1 base removed from V and 12 bases from J, the gap between germline ends came to 8 bases. The CDR3 totals 11 residues. CDR3 sequence: CASSLKDGQFF. CDR3 sequence (DNA): TGTGCCAGCAGCTTGAAGGATGGGCAGTTCTTC.